One and the same sample provided the 10 T cell receptor beta chains below, sequenced in a study of CD8 T cells in ankylosing spondylitis. TCRdb used MiXCR to reprocess the 5' RACE reads, holding one entry per CDR3 protein. The sample holds tens of thousands of distinct CDR3 sequences, about 2.5% seen once. Sequences were obtained from blood, either unsorted or a sorted T cell fraction (not recorded which). These receptors were taken from a female donor with ankylosing spondylitis or in good health (not recorded which).

This clonotype was seen repeatedly, ten times or more. The chain recombines TRBV9 with TRBJ2-2; tentatively, D is TRBD2 (6 bases). The V end lost 0 bases, the J end lost 7 bases, and 7 bases lay between the germline ends. This CDR3 is 13 amino acids long. Germline lookup yields CDR1 SGDLS and CDR2 YYNGEE. The CDR3 region has the DNA TGTGCCAGCAGCGTAGTCGGGGGCGGGGAGCTGTTTTTT. Its protein is CASSVVGGGELFF.

This clonotype was detected ten times or more. The chain carries TRBV9 and TRBJ2-3; D gene unclear. The CDR3 contains 14 residues. The germline V and J ends were trimmed by 6 bases and 0 bases, with 11 bases remaining between them. Germline V lookup: CDR1 SGDLS, CDR2 YYNGEE. The CDR3 region is CASTHGLSTDTQYF. Written as DNA, the CDR3 is TGTGCCAGCACCCACGGCCTTAGCACAGATACGCAGTATTTT.

At least ten counts were recorded for this clonotype. The CDR3 coding sequence is TGTGCCAGCAGCGTAGGAAGCGGGGAGCTGTTTTTT. Protein sequence: CASSVGSGELFF. The chain carries TRBV9 and TRBJ2-2; D remains unclear. The V gene lost 0 bases and the J gene lost 7 bases, with 4 bases spanning the gap. Germline V gene data show CDR1 as SGDLS and CDR2 as YYNGEE. This CDR3 region has 12 residues. Full variable domain (outside the CDR3, taken from reference TRBV9 and TRBJ2-2): DSGVTQTPKHLITATGQRVTLRCSPRSGDLSVYWYQQSLDQGLQFLIQYYNGEERAKGNILERFSAQQFPDLHSELNLSSLELGDSALYFCASSVGSGELFFGEGSRLTVL.

The chain combines TRBV9 with TRBJ2-2; a possible D gene is TRBD2 (6 bases). Germline V gives CDR1 SGDLS, CDR2 YYNGEE. The CDR3 has 15 residues. The V and J ends lost 3 bases and 0 bases respectively, with 9 bases between them. CDR3 loop: CASSARGPNTGELFF. CDR3 nucleotide sequence: TGTGCCAGCAGCGCGCGGGGTCCGAACACCGGGGAGCTGTTTTTT.

This clonotype came up a few times. This chain joins TRBV9 and TRBJ2-2; D remains unclear. V gave up 1 base and J gave up 6 bases, with 10 bases separating them. The CDR3 extends over 14 amino acids. In germline, CDR1 is SGDLS, CDR2 YYNGEE. The CDR3 DNA is TGTGCCAGCAGCGTACATTACAAGCCCGGGGAGCTGTTTTTT. It is translated as CASSVHYKPGELFF.

This clonotype occurred many times. The chain couples TRBV9 to TRBJ1-1; no definite D call. The CDR3 is 12 amino acids. V lost 3 bases and J 10 bases, leaving 13 bases between the germline ends. Germline CDR1 and CDR2: SGDLS and YYNGEE. The CDR3 nucleotides are TGTGCCAGCAGCGCTCTCGACGGCGTAGCTTTCTTT. Translated, it gives CASSALDGVAFF. The variable domain in full, completed from reference TRBV9 and TRBJ1-1, reads DSGVTQTPKHLITATGQRVTLRCSPRSGDLSVYWYQQSLDQGLQFLIQYYNGEERAKGNILERFSAQQFPDLHSELNLSSLELGDSALYFCASSALDGVAFFGQGTRLTVV.

This clonotype showed up many times. This sequence joins TRBV21-1 and TRBJ1-3; the DNA was not used to check the table's D call, TRBD1. TRBV21-1 is designated a pseudogene. The length of the CDR3 is 22 residues. This CDR3 reads CASSPQGSERDRAAWGGNTIYF. The CDR3 DNA reads TGTGCCAGCAGTCCCCAGGGTTCTGAACGGGACAGGGCCGCTTGGGGCGGAAACACCATATATTTT.

Ten or more counts support this clonotype. The rearrangement joins TRBV20-1 to TRBJ2-1, with 12 bases matching TRBD2. Trimming at V came to 5 bases and at J to 7 bases, leaving 9 bases not matched to a gene. Germline CDR1 DFQATT, CDR2 SNEGSKA (reference sequence). There are 15 residues in the CDR3. CDR3 sequence: CSASGLAGSWNEQFF. CDR3 sequence (DNA): TGCAGTGCTTCCGGACTAGCGGGAAGCTGGAATGAGCAGTTCTTC.

This clonotype came up many times. The chain carries TRBV9 and TRBJ2-7; D may match TRBD1 or TRBD2 (5 bases each). Germline V CDR1 and CDR2: SGDLS, YYNGEE. Trimming pared 4 bases from V and 6 bases from J, leaving 23 bases between. The CDR3 length is 16 residues. CDR3 residues: CASSLKPAQGAGEQYF. The DNA of the CDR3 is TGTGCCAGCAGCTTGAAACCGGCGCAGGGCGCGGGCGAGCAGTACTTC. The entire variable domain, with the rest obtained from reference TRBV9 and TRBJ2-7, is as follows: DSGVTQTPKHLITATGQRVTLRCSPRSGDLSVYWYQQSLDQGLQFLIQYYNGEERAKGNILERFSAQQFPDLHSELNLSSLELGDSALYFCASSLKPAQGAGEQYFGPGTRLTVT.

At least ten counts were recorded for this clonotype. The V and J genes are TRBV9 and TRBJ2-1, with a possible D match to TRBD2 (6 bases). This CDR3 has 14 residues. Trimming took 0 bases from V and 10 from J, leaving 14 bases between them. Per the germline V gene, CDR1 is SGDLS and CDR2 is YYNGEE. CDR3 nucleotides: TGTGCCAGCAGCGTAGTCCCTTCTGGGGGGGAGCAGTTCTTC. Amino acids: CASSVVPSGGEQFF. Filled out from reference TRBV9 and TRBJ2-1, the complete variable domain reads DSGVTQTPKHLITATGQRVTLRCSPRSGDLSVYWYQQSLDQGLQFLIQYYNGEERAKGNILERFSAQQFPDLHSELNLSSLELGDSALYFCASSVVPSGGEQFFGPGTRLTVL.